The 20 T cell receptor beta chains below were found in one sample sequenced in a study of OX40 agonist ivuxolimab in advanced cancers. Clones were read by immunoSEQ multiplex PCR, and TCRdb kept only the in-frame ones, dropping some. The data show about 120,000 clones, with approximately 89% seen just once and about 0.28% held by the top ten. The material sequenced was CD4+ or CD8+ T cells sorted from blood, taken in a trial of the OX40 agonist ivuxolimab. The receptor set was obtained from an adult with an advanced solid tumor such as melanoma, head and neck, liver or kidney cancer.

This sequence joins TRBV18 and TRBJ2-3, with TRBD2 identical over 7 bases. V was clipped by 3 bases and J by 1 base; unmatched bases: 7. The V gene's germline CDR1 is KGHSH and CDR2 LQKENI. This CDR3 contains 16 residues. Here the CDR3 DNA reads TGTGCCAGCTCACCCACATTACGGGGGGGCACAGATACGCAGTATTTT. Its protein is CASSPTLRGGTDTQYF.

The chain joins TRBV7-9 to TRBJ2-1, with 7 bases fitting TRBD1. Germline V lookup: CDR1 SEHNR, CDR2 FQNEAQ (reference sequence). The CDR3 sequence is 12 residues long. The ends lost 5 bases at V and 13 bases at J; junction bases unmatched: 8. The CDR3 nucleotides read TGTGCCAGCAGCCAGGGGACAGAGGAACAGTTCTTC. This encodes CASSQGTEEQFF.

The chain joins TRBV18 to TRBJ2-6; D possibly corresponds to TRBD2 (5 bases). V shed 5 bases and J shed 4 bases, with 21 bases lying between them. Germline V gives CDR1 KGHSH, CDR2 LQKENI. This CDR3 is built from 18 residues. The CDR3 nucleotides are TGTGCCAGCTCAAGAGAGATCTCAATGAGGGCGGGGGCCAACGTCCTGACTTTC. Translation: CASSREISMRAGANVLTF.

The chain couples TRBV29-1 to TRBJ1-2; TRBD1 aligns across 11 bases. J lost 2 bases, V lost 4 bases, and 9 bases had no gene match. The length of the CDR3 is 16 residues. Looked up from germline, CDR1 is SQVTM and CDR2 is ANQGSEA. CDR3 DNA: TGCAGCGTTGTCGCGCGGACAGGGGGCGCCAACTATGGCTACACCTTC. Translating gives CSVVARTGGANYGYTF.

DNA for the CDR3: TGTGCCAGCAGCACAGGGACGGACTATGGCTACACCTTC. This translates into CASSTGTDYGYTF. V gene TRBV9 combines with J gene TRBJ1-2; D is possibly TRBD1 (6 bases). The germline V and J ends were trimmed by 4 bases and 3 bases, with 10 bases remaining between them. CDR3 length: 13 residues. Germline V CDR1 and CDR2: SGDLS, YYNGEE.

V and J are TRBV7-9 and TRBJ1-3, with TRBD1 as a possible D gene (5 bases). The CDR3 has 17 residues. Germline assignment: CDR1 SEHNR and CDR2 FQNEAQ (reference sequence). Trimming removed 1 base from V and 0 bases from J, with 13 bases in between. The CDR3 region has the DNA TGTGCCAGCAGCTTAGTTCAGGGCGTCGGCTCTGGAAACACCATATATTTT. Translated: CASSLVQGVGSGNTIYF.

CDR3 region: CASSERGRGDTQYF. The CDR3 DNA follows: TGTGCCAGCAGTGAGAGGGGCCGGGGAGATACGCAGTATTTT. The V gene is TRBV6-4, the J gene TRBJ2-3; D is tentatively TRBD1 or TRBD2 (5 bases each). V was trimmed by 3 bases and J by 5 bases, leaving 12 bases between them. This CDR3 is 14 amino acids long. Germline lookup yields CDR1 MRHNA and CDR2 SNTAGT.

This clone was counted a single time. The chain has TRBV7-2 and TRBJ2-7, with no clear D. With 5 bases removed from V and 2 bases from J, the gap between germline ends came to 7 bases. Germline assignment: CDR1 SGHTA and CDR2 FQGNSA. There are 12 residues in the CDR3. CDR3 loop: CASSLVAYEQYF. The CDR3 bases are TGTGCCAGCAGCCTGGTCGCCTACGAGCAGTACTTC.

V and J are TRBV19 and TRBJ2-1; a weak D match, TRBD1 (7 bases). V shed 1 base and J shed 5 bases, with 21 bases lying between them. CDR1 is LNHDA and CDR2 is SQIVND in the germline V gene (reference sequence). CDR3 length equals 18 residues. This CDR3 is CASSIGGGYRGRNNEQFF. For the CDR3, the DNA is TGTGCCAGTAGTATAGGGGGAGGATACAGGGGCCGTAACAATGAGCAGTTCTTC.

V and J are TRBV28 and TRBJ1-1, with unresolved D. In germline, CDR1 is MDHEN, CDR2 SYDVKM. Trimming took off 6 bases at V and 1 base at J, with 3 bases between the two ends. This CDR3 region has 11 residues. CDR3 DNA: TGTGCCAGCAGGACGAACACTGAAGCTTTCTTT. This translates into CASRTNTEAFF. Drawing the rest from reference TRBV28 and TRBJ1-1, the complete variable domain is DVKVTQSSRYLVKRTGEKVFLECVQDMDHENMFWYRQDPGLGLRLIYFSYDVKMKEKGDIPEGYSVSREKKERFSLILESASTNQTSMYLCASRTNTEAFFGQGTRLTVV.

CDR3 coding DNA: TGTGCCAGCAGTCCTAGGGTTGGCTACACCTTC. It specifies CASSPRVGYTF. V usage is TRBV28 and J usage is TRBJ1-2; D unresolved. This CDR3 is built from 11 residues. In germline, CDR1 is MDHEN, CDR2 SYDVKM. Between the trimmed V and J ends, which lost 5 bases and 7 bases, there was a span of 8 bases.

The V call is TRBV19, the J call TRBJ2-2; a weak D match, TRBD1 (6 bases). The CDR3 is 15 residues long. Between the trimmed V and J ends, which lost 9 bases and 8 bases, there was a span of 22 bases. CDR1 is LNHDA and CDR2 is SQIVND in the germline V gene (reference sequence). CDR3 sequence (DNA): TGTGCCAGCACAGTGACGGGACATAGAGCTGGGGAGCTGTTTTTT. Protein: CASTVTGHRAGELFF. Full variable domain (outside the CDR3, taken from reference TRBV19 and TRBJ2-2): DGGITQSPKYLFRKEGQNVTLSCEQNLNHDAMYWYRQDPGQGLRLIYYSQIVNDFQKGDIAEGYSVSREKKESFPLTVTSAQKNPTAFYLCASTVTGHRAGELFFGEGSRLTVL.

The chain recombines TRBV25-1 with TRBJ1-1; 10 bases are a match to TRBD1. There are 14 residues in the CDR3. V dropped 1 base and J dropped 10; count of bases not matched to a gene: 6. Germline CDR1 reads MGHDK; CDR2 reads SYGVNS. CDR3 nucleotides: TGTGCCAGCAGTGAATTTAAAGGGGACAGGGGAGCTTTCTTT. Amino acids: CASSEFKGDRGAFF.

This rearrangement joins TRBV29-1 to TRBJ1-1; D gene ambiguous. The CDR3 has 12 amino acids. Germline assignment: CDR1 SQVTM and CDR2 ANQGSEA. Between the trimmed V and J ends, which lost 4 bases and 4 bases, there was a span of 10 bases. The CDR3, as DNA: TGCAGCGTTGGTGAGGTTGGCACTGAAGCTTTCTTT. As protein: CSVGEVGTEAFF.

The CDR3 loop reads CASSPRVWRGPSGNTIYF. Here the CDR3 DNA reads TGCGCCAGCAGCCCAAGAGTGTGGAGGGGGCCCTCTGGAAACACCATATATTTT. The chain links TRBV4-1 to TRBJ1-3, with TRBD1 matching over 7 bases. V trimming: 4 bases; J trimming: 0 bases; junction bases outside the gene matches: 12. CDR3 length equals 18 residues. Per the germline V gene, CDR1 is MGHRA and CDR2 is YSYEKL.

The CDR3 sequence: CASSYGGLEVPHEQYF. The CDR3 coding sequence is TGTGCCAGCAGTTACGGGGGACTCGAGGTTCCCCACGAGCAGTACTTC. The V call is TRBV6-6, the J call TRBJ2-7; a weak D match, TRBD2 (6 bases). Trimming took off 2 bases at V and 5 bases at J, with 19 bases between the two ends. In germline, CDR1 is MNHNY, CDR2 SVGAGI (reference sequence). The CDR3 is 16 amino acids.

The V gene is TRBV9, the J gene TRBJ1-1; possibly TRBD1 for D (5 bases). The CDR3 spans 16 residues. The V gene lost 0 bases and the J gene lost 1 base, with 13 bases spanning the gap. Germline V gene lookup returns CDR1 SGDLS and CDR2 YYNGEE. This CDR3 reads CASSVGPRVGNTEAFF. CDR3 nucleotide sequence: TGTGCCAGCAGCGTAGGACCCAGGGTCGGGAACACTGAAGCTTTCTTT. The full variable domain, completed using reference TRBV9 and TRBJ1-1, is DSGVTQTPKHLITATGQRVTLRCSPRSGDLSVYWYQQSLDQGLQFLIQYYNGEERAKGNILERFSAQQFPDLHSELNLSSLELGDSALYFCASSVGPRVGNTEAFFGQGTRLTVV.

CDR3 nucleotide sequence: TGTGCCAGCAGCAAGGGGAACAGGGGCGGGACTGAAGCTTTCTTT. Translation: CASSKGNRGGTEAFF. V gene TRBV21-1 combines with J gene TRBJ1-1; TRBD1, the D gene given by the table, was not confirmed from the DNA. TRBV21-1 represents a pseudogene. CDR3 size: 15 residues.

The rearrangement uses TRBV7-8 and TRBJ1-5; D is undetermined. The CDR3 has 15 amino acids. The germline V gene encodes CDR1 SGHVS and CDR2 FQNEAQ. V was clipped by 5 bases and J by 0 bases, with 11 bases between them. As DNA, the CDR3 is TGTGCCAGCAGCCAACGGGCCCTTAGCAATCAGCCCCAGCATTTT. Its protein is CASSQRALSNQPQHF.

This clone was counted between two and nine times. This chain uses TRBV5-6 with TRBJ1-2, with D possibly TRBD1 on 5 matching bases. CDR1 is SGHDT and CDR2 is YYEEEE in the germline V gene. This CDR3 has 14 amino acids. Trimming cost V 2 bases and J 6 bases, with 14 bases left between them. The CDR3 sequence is CASSFIQGDDGYTF. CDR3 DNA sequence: TGTGCCAGCAGCTTTATTCAGGGTGATGATGGCTACACCTTC. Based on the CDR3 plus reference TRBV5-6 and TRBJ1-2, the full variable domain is DAGVTQSPTHLIKTRGQQVTLRCSPKSGHDTVSWYQQALGQGPQFIFQYYEEEERQRGNFPDRFSGHQFPNYSSELNVNALLLGDSALYLCASSFIQGDDGYTFGSGTRLTVV.